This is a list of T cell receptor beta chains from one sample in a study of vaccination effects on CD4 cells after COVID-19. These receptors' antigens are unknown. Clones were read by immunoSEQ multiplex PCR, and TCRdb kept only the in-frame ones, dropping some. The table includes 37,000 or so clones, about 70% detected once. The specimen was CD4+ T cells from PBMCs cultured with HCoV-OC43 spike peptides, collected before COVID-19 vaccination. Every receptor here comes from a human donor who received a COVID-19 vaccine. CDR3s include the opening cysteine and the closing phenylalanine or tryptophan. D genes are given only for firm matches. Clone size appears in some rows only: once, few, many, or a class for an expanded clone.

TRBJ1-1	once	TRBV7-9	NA	TGTGCCAGCAGCCCCGAGGTCTCTGGAGCTTTCTTT	CASSPEVSGAFF
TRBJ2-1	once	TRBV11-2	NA	TGTGCCAGCAGCTCGATTCAACACCAGGAGCAGTTCTTC	CASSSIQHQEQFF
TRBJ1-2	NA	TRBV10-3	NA	TGTGCCATCAGGGAGGGTCGGAACTATGGCTACACCTTC	CAIREGRNYGYTF
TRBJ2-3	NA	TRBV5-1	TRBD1	TGCGCCAGCAAAGACGGGACAGGGGGTCGGACGCAGTATTTT	CASKDGTGGRTQYF
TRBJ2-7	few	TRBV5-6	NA	TGTGCCAGCAGCTTTCCAATCGGGGAGCAGTACTTC	CASSFPIGEQYF
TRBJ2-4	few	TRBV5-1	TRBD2	TGCGCCAGCAGCCCGTCGGGGGGGCGATTATCCAAAAACATTCAGTACTTC	CASSPSGGRLSKNIQYF
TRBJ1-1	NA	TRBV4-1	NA	TGCGCCAGCAGCCTACTCGGAACCCTGAGGGGACCAAGGAACACTGAAGCTTTCTTT	CASSLLGTLRGPRNTEAFF
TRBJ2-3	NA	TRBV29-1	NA	TGCAGCGGGGACGTGGGTGGTGCGGATACGCAGTATTTT	CSGDVGGADTQYF
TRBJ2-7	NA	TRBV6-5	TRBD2	TGTGCCAGCAGTCCCCGACTAGCGGGAGCCTACGAGCAGTACTTC	CASSPRLAGAYEQYF
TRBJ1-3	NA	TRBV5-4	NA	TGTGCCAGCAAACAGGGTTCCGCTGGAAACACCATATATTTT	CASKQGSAGNTIYF
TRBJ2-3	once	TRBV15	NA	TGTGCCACCAGCAGAGATGCTCAGGGGCGGGAAGATACGCAGTATTTT	CATSRDAQGREDTQYF
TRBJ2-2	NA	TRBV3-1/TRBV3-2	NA	TGTGCCAGCAGCCAAGTGAGAACCGGGGAGCTGTTTTTT	CASSQVRTGELFF
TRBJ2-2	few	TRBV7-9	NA	TGTGCCAGCAGCTTGCCGCTCGGGGAGCTGTTTTTT	CASSLPLGELFF
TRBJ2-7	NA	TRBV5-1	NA	TGCGCCAGCAGCTCCCAACGCGAGCAGTACTTC	CASSSQREQYF
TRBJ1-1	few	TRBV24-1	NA	TGTGCCACCAATTCTGGTTTTATCTTTATGAACACTGAAGCTTTCTTT	CATNSGFIFMNTEAFF
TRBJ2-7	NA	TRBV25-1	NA	TGTGCCAGCGGGGTCTCTAGCGAGCAGTACTTC	CASGVSSEQYF
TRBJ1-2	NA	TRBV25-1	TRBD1	TGTGCCAGCAGTGATCCACGGCAGGGGGATGTGGGCTACACCTTC	CASSDPRQGDVGYTF
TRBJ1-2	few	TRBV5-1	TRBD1	TGCGCCAGCAGGGCCGGGACAGAACCTAACTATGGCTACACCTTC	CASRAGTEPNYGYTF
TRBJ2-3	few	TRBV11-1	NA	TGTGCCAGCAGCTTCGTGCAGGGGTCGAGTACAGATACGCAGTATTTT	CASSFVQGSSTDTQYF
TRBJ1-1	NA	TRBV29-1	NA	TGCAGCGTTGAGTACGGGAACACTGAAGCTTTCTTT	CSVEYGNTEAFF
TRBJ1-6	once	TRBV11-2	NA	TGTGCCAGCGGTTCCAGGCTCGGGTCACCCCTCCACTTT	CASGSRLGSPLHF
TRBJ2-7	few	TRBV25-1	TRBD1	TGTGCCAGCAGTGATAAGGGACAGGGAACCTACGAGCAGTACTTC	CASSDKGQGTYEQYF
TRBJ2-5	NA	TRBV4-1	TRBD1	TGCGCCAGCAGCCAAGGGACAGGGATTTTGGGAGAGACCCAGTACTTC	CASSQGTGILGETQYF
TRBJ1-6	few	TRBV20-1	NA	TGCAGTGCTAGTTCCCGCCACTCCTATAATTCACCCCTCCACTTT	CSASSRHSYNSPLHF
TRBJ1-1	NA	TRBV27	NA	TGTGCCAGCAGCCATCCAACCGCAGGGGTAGGCACTGAAGCTTTCTTT	CASSHPTAGVGTEAFF
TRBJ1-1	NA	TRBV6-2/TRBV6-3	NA	TGTGCCAGCAGTTTTCGCTTTTTGGGCACTGAAGCTTTCTTT	CASSFRFLGTEAFF
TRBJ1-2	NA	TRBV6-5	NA	TGTGCCAGCAGCGATACCCAGGATCGGGGTGGCTACACCTTC	CASSDTQDRGGYTF
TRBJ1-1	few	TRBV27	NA	TGTGCCAGCAGTTTATCGCTCGTCACCCGGTCCATGAACACTGAAGCTTTCTTT	CASSLSLVTRSMNTEAFF
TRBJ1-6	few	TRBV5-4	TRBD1	TGTGCCAGCAGCCCCGGCAGGGGGGCAGGAAATTCACCCCTCCACTTT	CASSPGRGAGNSPLHF
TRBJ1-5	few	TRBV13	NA	TGTGCCAGCAGCTTGGGAAATAGCAATCAGCCCCAGCATTTT	CASSLGNSNQPQHF
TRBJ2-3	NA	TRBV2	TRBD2	TGTGCCAGCAGTGCTCTAGCGGGGTCAGATACGCAGTATTTT	CASSALAGSDTQYF
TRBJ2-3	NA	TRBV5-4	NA	TGTGCCAGCAGCAGTACCGGGACTGAGGTGGCAGATACGCAGTATTTT	CASSSTGTEVADTQYF
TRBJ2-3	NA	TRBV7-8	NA	TGTGCCAGCAGCTTAACTCCCACAGATACGCAGTATTTT	CASSLTPTDTQYF
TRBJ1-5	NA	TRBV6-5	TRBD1	TGTGCCAGCAGTAACCGGGACAGTTATCAGCCCCAGCATTTT	CASSNRDSYQPQHF
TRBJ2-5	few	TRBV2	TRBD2	TGTGCCAGAGGGGCGACTAGCGGGTCAGAGACCCAGTACTTC	CARGATSGSETQYF
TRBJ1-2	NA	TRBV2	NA	TGTGCCAGCAGTAGGGACACCTATGGCTACACCTTC	CASSRDTYGYTF
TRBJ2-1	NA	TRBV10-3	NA	TGTGCCACCGTTTATGAGGCCACCTACAATGAGCAGTTCTTC	CATVYEATYNEQFF
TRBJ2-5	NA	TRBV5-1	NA	TGCGCCAGCAGCCCCCCCTCCGGGACATCGGGAGAGACCCAGTACTTC	CASSPPSGTSGETQYF
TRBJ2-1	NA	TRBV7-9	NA	TGTGCCAGCAGCACCCTGATGGTTCGGGGGAAGTCCTACAATGAGCAGTTCTTC	CASSTLMVRGKSYNEQFF
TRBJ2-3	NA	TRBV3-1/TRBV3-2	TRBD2	TGTGCCAGCAGTCAAGATATGGGACTACCCACAGATACGCAGTATTTT	CASSQDMGLPTDTQYF
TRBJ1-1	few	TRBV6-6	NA	TGTGCCAGCAGTTACTCGTTAGTACAAAACACTGAAGCTTTCTTT	CASSYSLVQNTEAFF
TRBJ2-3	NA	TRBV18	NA	TGTGCCAGCTCACGTTCCGGGGTTAATATCACAGATACGCAGTATTTT	CASSRSGVNITDTQYF
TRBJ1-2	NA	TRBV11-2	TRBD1	TGTGCCAGCAGCCCCCGACAGGGTAACTATGGCTACACCTTC	CASSPRQGNYGYTF
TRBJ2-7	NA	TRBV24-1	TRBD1	TGTGCCACCAGTGTGGGGACAGGGGGCCGCCACGAGCAGTACTTC	CATSVGTGGRHEQYF
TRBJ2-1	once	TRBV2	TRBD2	TGTGCCAGCAGCGAAGGGACTAGCGGGACCTACAATGAGCAGTTCTTC	CASSEGTSGTYNEQFF
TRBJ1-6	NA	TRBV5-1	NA	TGCGCCAGCGGAAATACCGGGGGGACAACAAATTCACCCCTCCACTTT	CASGNTGGTTNSPLHF
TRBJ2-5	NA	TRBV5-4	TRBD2	TGTGCCAGCAGCTTGGCGTCTAGCGGGGGGTGGGCCCAGTACTTC	CASSLASSGGWAQYF
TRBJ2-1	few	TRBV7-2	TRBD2	TGTGCCAGCAGCTTAGTGACGAGGACTAGAACATACAATGAGCAGTTCTTC	CASSLVTRTRTYNEQFF